The rows below give T cell receptor beta chains drawn from one sample of a study of T-cell memory formation after mild COVID-19. In TCRdb, the 5' RACE reads were re-called with MiXCR into one record per CDR3 protein. The sample records 300,000 to 400,000 distinct CDR3 sequences, 25% to 30% being singletons. The specimen was PBMCs or a T cell subset sorted from them (not recorded which). Every receptor here comes from an adult woman who had mild COVID-19 (a few samples of this study predate the infection). Cell type and time point are not known. Both conserved end residues are part of each CDR3. D genes are given only for firm matches. A clone size is listed for some rows: how often the clone was seen (once, few, many), or a class if it is expanded.

V,size,J,D,CDR3,DNA
TRBV6-5,NA,TRBJ1-5,NA,CASRPTGLRNQPQHF,TGTGCCAGCAGACCTACAGGGTTGAGGAATCAGCCCCAGCATTTT
TRBV11-2,NA,TRBJ2-2,TRBD2,CASSRGASGVVTGELFF,TGTGCCAGCAGCCGTGGCGCTAGCGGGGTGGTCACCGGGGAGCTGTTTTTT
TRBV24-1,NA,TRBJ2-1,NA,CATSDFGREQFF,TGTGCCACCAGTGATTTCGGCAGGGAGCAGTTCTTC
TRBV7-8,NA,TRBJ1-2,TRBD1,CASSFKGAPDGYTF,TGTGCCAGCAGCTTCAAGGGGGCGCCGGATGGCTACACCTTC
TRBV7-6,NA,TRBJ2-5,NA,CASSLMRDPQETQYF,TGTGCCAGCAGCTTAATGAGGGACCCCCAAGAGACCCAGTACTTC
TRBV19,NA,TRBJ2-7,TRBD1,CASSTGQFLREQYF,TGTGCCAGTAGTACGGGACAGTTCCTACGGGAGCAGTACTTC
TRBV12-3/TRBV12-4,NA,TRBJ1-4,NA,CASSLILVSEKLFF,TGTGCCAGCAGTTTAATTTTGGTCAGCGAAAAACTGTTTTTT
TRBV20-1,few,TRBJ2-7,NA,CSASSGDEQYF,TGCAGTGCTAGTTCGGGGGACGAGCAGTACTTC
TRBV2,many,TRBJ2-3,TRBD1,CASLEIRQGRRNF,TGTGCCAGCCTTGAGATTCGACAGGGGAGGAGGAATTTT
TRBV5-1,NA,TRBJ2-3,TRBD2,CASSSTGTSAGTDTQYF,TGCGCCAGCAGCTCGACCGGGACTAGCGCCGGCACAGATACGCAGTATTTT
TRBV7-8,NA,TRBJ2-4,NA,CASSPFPETAKNIQYF,TGTGCCAGCAGCCCCTTTCCGGAAACGGCCAAAAACATTCAGTACTTC
TRBV24-1,NA,TRBJ2-1,NA,CATGTYNEQFF,TGTGCCACCGGGACCTACAATGAGCAGTTCTTC
TRBV7-9,NA,TRBJ2-7,NA,CASSPPTRAYEQYF,TGTGCCAGCAGCCCCCCAACTAGGGCCTACGAGCAGTACTTC
TRBV6-1,NA,TRBJ2-3,NA,CASSDEGLSTDTQYF,TGTGCCAGCAGTGACGAGGGACTTTCCACAGATACGCAGTATTTT
TRBV29-1,NA,TRBJ2-7,NA,CSVEDREGPYEQYF,TGCAGCGTTGAAGACAGGGAAGGTCCCTACGAGCAGTACTTC
TRBV7-3,few,TRBJ1-2,NA,CASSPGQTSMGGYTF,TGTGCCAGCAGCCCTGGGCAAACCTCGATGGGTGGCTACACCTTC
TRBV5-1,once,TRBJ1-1,TRBD1,CASSLEYAGGTEAFF,TGCGCCAGCAGCTTGGAGTATGCAGGGGGAACTGAAGCTTTCTTT
TRBV3-1,NA,TRBJ2-7,NA,CASSPGTYSSYEQYF,TGTGCCAGCAGCCCTGGGACATACAGCTCCTACGAGCAGTACTTC
TRBV29-1,few,TRBJ2-7,NA,CSVETYSYEQYF,TGCAGCGTTGAAACATACTCCTACGAGCAGTACTTC
TRBV12-3/TRBV12-4,NA,TRBJ1-2,TRBD1,CASRLTGQGALGYTF,TGTGCCAGCAGGCTCACGGGACAGGGGGCGCTTGGCTACACCTTC
TRBV5-1,few,TRBJ1-6,TRBD1,CASSFTGTGVNSPLHF,TGCGCCAGCAGCTTTACCGGGACAGGAGTCAATTCACCCCTCCACTTT
TRBV5-1,few,TRBJ2-1,NA,CASRSGGSSYNEQFF,TGCGCCAGCAGATCCGGGGGATCCTCCTACAATGAGCAGTTCTTC
TRBV28,few,TRBJ2-1,NA,CASSRTRVVPYNEQFF,TGTGCCAGCAGTCGTACACGAGTGGTTCCCTACAATGAGCAGTTCTTC
TRBV5-6,NA,TRBJ2-1,TRBD1,CAGPDRAKYNEQFF,TGTGCTGGCCCCGACAGGGCAAAGTACAATGAGCAGTTCTTC
TRBV6-5,NA,TRBJ1-1,NA,CASKTGGTEAFF,TGTGCCAGCAAGACAGGCGGCACTGAAGCTTTCTTT
TRBV4-2,NA,TRBJ2-7,TRBD2,CASSQDGTSGSYEQYF,TGTGCCAGCAGCCAAGATGGGACTAGCGGGAGCTACGAGCAGTACTTC
TRBV6-5,once,TRBJ1-3,NA,CASRKNRSPSGNTIYF,TGTGCCAGCAGAAAAAACAGGTCCCCCTCTGGAAACACCATATATTTT
TRBV7-2,NA,TRBJ1-2,TRBD1,CASSFDRVASNYGYTF,TGTGCCAGCAGCTTCGACAGGGTCGCATCTAACTATGGCTACACCTTC
TRBV6-2/TRBV6-3,NA,TRBJ2-2,TRBD1,CASTWDSPGELFF,TGTGCCAGCACGTGGGACAGCCCCGGGGAGCTGTTTTTT
TRBV4-1,NA,TRBJ1-1,NA,CASRGPPVTEAFF,TGCGCCAGCAGGGGGCCCCCGGTCACTGAAGCTTTCTTT
TRBV7-2,few,TRBJ1-1,NA,CASSSPAGAFGNTEAFF,TGTGCCAGCAGCTCCCCGGCAGGGGCCTTTGGGAACACTGAAGCTTTCTTT
TRBV4-2,NA,TRBJ2-3,NA,CASSAKGGGTDTQYF,TGTGCCAGCAGCGCCAAGGGGGGGGGCACAGATACGCAGTATTTT
TRBV7-9,NA,TRBJ2-7,NA,CASSLDPSDHYEQYF,TGTGCAAGCAGCTTAGACCCTAGCGACCACTACGAGCAGTACTTC
TRBV5-6,NA,TRBJ2-2,NA,CASSLQRITGELFF,TGTGCCAGCAGCCTACAGCGGATCACCGGGGAGCTGTTTTTT
TRBV7-3,few,TRBJ1-2,NA,CASSFGGNYGYTF,TGTGCCAGCAGCTTCGGGGGCAACTATGGCTACACCTTC
TRBV15,NA,TRBJ1-4,NA,CATSSHRAPKAELFF,TGTGCCACCAGCTCTCACAGGGCCCCAAAGGCGGAACTGTTTTTT
TRBV7-8,few,TRBJ2-7,NA,CASSAAPIGSYEQYF,TGTGCCAGCAGCGCGGCGCCGATTGGCTCCTACGAGCAGTACTTC
TRBV30,NA,TRBJ2-7,NA,CAWSDSPLRGQYF,TGTGCCTGGAGTGATTCGCCCCTAAGGGGGCAGTACTTC
TRBV21-1,few,TRBJ2-7,NA,CASIPPPGPGREIQTPAYEQYF,TGTGCCAGCATCCCACCGCCGGGGCCAGGGAGGGAGATCCAAACTCCGGCCTACGAGCAGTACTTC
TRBV9,NA,TRBJ2-5,NA,CASSPQSRETQYF,TGTGCCAGCAGCCCGCAGTCGAGAGAGACCCAGTACTTC
TRBV4-3,NA,TRBJ2-7,NA,CASSQDLWYEQYF,TGCGCCAGCAGCCAAGATCTTTGGTACGAGCAGTACTTC
TRBV7-9,few,TRBJ2-7,NA,CASSIRPRDEQYF,TGTGCCAGCAGCATCAGACCGAGGGACGAGCAGTACTTC
TRBV7-7,few,TRBJ2-1,TRBD2,CASSWTSAGDEQFF,TGTGCTAGCAGCTGGACTAGCGCGGGCGATGAGCAGTTCTTC
TRBV5-1,few,TRBJ2-3,NA,CASKPGPSTDTQYF,TGCGCCAGCAAGCCGGGGCCGAGCACAGATACGCAGTATTTT
TRBV7-2,few,TRBJ1-1,TRBD1,CASSLGTGDTEAFF,TGTGCCAGCAGCTTAGGTACAGGGGACACTGAAGCTTTCTTT
TRBV7-6,NA,TRBJ2-7,TRBD2,CASSLLAGTYEQYF,TGTGCCAGCAGCCTGCTAGCGGGGACCTACGAGCAGTACTTC
TRBV9,few,TRBJ2-3,TRBD2,CASSVGLALSTDTQYF,TGTGCCAGCAGCGTCGGACTAGCCCTGAGCACAGATACGCAGTATTTT
TRBV7-6,few,TRBJ1-5,TRBD1,CASSPDRDQPQHF,TGTGCCAGCAGCCCGGACAGGGATCAGCCCCAGCATTTT
TRBV24-1,NA,TRBJ2-5,NA,CATSDFTQETQYF,TGTGCCACCAGTGATTTCACCCAAGAGACCCAGTACTTC
TRBV29-1,NA,TRBJ2-3,NA,CSFIWENLDTQYF,TGCAGCTTTATATGGGAAAACTTAGATACGCAGTATTTT
TRBV11-2,many,TRBJ2-5,NA,CASSPGYSLETQYF,TGTGCCAGCAGCCCCGGGTACTCCTTAGAGACCCAGTACTTC